This is a list of T cell receptor beta chains from one sample in a study of MAIT cells during Salmonella Paratyphi A infection. One entry per CDR3 protein, called by TCRdb with MiXCR from the 5' RACE reads. The table includes about 910 distinct CDR3 sequences, roughly 23% detected once. Here the sequenced sample was MAIT cells from blood, taken at the first sampling point of the challenge study. These receptors all come from a person aged 18 to 70 who was deliberately infected with Salmonella Paratyphi A in a paratyphoid fever challenge study. Each CDR3 is given with its conserved first and last residue. Each record gives: V gene, J gene, CDR3 protein.

TRBV6-2/TRBV6-3	TRBJ2-1	CASEKGGEAYNEQFF
TRBV20-1	TRBJ2-7	CSAKREGGSPEFEQYF
TRBV27	TRBJ2-1	CASSLYGEQFF
TRBV7-6	TRBJ1-1	CASRPGGAEAFF
TRBV4-3	TRBJ2-7	CASSQGLAGAYDQYF
TRBV3-1	TRBJ2-1	CASSPTWGSGGVEQFF
TRBV3-1	TRBJ2-3	CERSRDRGHSTDTQYF
TRBV7-2	TRBJ2-7	CASSLGGGFYEQYF
TRBV6-4	TRBJ2-3	CASSDTGQGTDTQYF
TRBV20-1	TRBJ2-7	CSARSRNDYEQYF
TRBV12-3/TRBV12-4	TRBJ2-7	CASRRGLRERADEQYF
TRBV7-3	TRBJ2-1	CASSLTRAAGGAGQFF
TRBV6-4	TRBJ2-1	CASSDSLAGGNEQFF
TRBV5-4	TRBJ1-5	CASRPGPNSNQPQHF
TRBV7-9	TRBJ1-1	CASSHQTTEAFF
TRBV20-1	TRBJ2-7	CSADRDRGLEQYF
TRBV25-1	TRBJ2-7	CASSAGQSDYGEQYF
TRBV6-2/TRBV6-3	TRBJ2-2	CASSYRLGELFF
TRBV20-1	TRBJ1-5	CSARVGTENQPQHF
TRBV20-1	TRBJ2-1	CSARDTFEYNEQFF
TRBV20-1	TRBJ2-1	CSTRRGDNEQFF
TRBV6-2/TRBV6-3	TRBJ2-5	CASTGEPQETQYF
TRBV20-1	TRBJ2-7	CSARSQLAGDLEQYF
TRBV6-1	TRBJ1-5	CASRLGTFGNQPQHF
TRBV6-4	TRBJ2-1	CASSDGTSGGSPYNEQFF
TRBV6-2/TRBV6-3	TRBJ2-2	CASSYGGDTGELFF
TRBV4-3	TRBJ2-7	CASSSGLAGPYEQYF
TRBV20-1	TRBJ2-5	CSARGGGGWETQYF
TRBV6-1	TRBJ1-2	CASSEWTTDSYGYTF
TRBV20-1	TRBJ2-7	CSAHTGTEPYEQYF
TRBV20-1	TRBJ2-5	CSAREEGGWAETQYF
TRBV6-2/TRBV6-3	TRBJ2-1	CASSATERNEQFF
TRBV6-4	TRBJ2-3	CASSDGTGDTDTQYF